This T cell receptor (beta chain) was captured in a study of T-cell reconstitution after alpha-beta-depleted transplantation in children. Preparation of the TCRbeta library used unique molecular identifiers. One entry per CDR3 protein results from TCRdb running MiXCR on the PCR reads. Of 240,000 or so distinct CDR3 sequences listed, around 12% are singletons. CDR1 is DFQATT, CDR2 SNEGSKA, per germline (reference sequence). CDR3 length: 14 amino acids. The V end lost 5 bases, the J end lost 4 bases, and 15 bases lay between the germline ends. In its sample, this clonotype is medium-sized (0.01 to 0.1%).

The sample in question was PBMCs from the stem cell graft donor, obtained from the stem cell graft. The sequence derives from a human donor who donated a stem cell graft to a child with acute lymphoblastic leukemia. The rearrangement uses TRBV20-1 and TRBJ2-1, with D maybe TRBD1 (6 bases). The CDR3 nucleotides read TGCAGTGCTCAGGGGTGGAGAAGGTACAATGAGCAGTTCTTC. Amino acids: CSAQGWRRYNEQFF.